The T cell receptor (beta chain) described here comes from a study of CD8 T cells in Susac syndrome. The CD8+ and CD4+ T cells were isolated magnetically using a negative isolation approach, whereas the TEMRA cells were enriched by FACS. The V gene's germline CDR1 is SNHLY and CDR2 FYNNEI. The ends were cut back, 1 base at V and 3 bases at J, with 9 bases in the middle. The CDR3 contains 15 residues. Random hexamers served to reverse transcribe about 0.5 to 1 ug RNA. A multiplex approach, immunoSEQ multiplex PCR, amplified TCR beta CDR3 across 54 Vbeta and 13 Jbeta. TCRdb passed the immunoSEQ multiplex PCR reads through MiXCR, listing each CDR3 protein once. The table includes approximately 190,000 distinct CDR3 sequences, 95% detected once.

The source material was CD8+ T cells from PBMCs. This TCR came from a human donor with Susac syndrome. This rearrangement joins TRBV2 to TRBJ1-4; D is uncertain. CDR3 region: CASSEVRNANEKLFF. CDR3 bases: TGTGCCAGCAGTGAAGTCAGAAACGCTAATGAAAAACTGTTTTTT.